Below, 21 T cell receptor beta chains from the same sample are listed, as sequenced in a study of early stage breast cancer tumors (dated by TCRdb to about 2017). Library preparation employed the immunoSEQ multiplex PCR assay. TCRdb obtained this table from immuneACCESS and retained in-frame rearrangements with V and J assigned. These tables miss some clones; where compared with another copy, unresolved V genes account for less than half of the shortfall, and the remainder is unexplained. The sample table contains roughly 30,000 clones; only one count was recorded for around 75% of them. Together, the top ten hold around 9.1% of the sample. Sequencing used breast tumor tissue. These TCRs come from a person in their twenties or thirties with breast cancer.

The V call is TRBV18, the J call TRBJ2-7; 7 bases are shared with TRBD2. Germline CDR1 and CDR2: KGHSH and LQKENI. V lost 3 bases to trimming and J lost 3 bases; unmatched junction nucleotides: 8. There are 15 residues in the CDR3. In DNA, the CDR3 is TGTGCCAGCTCACCTCAGGAGCGGGGCTACTACGAGCAGTACTTC. Protein sequence: CASSPQERGYYEQYF.

The chain combines TRBV5-1 with TRBJ2-7; D perhaps matches TRBD1 (6 bases). Deletions cut 4 bases from V and 2 bases from J, with 13 bases between. This CDR3 region has 14 residues. Germline assignment: CDR1 SGHRS and CDR2 YFSETQ. Written as DNA, the CDR3 is TGCGCCAGCAGCATCCTGACAGGTACCTACGAGCAGTACTTC. It specifies CASSILTGTYEQYF.

The V and J genes are TRBV5-1 and TRBJ2-6, with D possibly being TRBD1 (6 bases). The CDR3 is made up of 15 amino acids. CDR1 and CDR2 from the germline V gene are SGHRS and YFSETQ. Trimming took 5 bases from V and 4 from J, leaving 13 bases between them. The CDR3 sequence: CASSQGRSGANVLTF. CDR3 sequence (DNA): TGCGCCAGCAGTCAGGGGCGGTCAGGGGCCAACGTCCTGACTTTC. Filled out from reference TRBV5-1 and TRBJ2-6, the complete variable domain reads KAGVTQTPRYLIKTRGQQVTLSCSPISGHRSVSWYQQTPGQGLQFLFEYFSETQRNKGNFPGRFSGRQFSNSRSEMNVSTLELGDSALYLCASSQGRSGANVLTFGAGSRLTVL.

This chain joins TRBV11-2 and TRBJ2-1; 7 bases align to TRBD2. The V segment lost 3 bases and the J segment 5 bases; nucleotides outside the gene matches: 16. The CDR3 has 18 amino acids. Germline assignment: CDR1 SGHAT and CDR2 FQNNGV. The CDR3 DNA reads as TGTGCCAGCAGCTTCAAGGGGAATGGGGGGGAAGAACACAATGAGCAGTTCTTC. This codes for CASSFKGNGGEEHNEQFF. Looking up the rest from reference TRBV11-2 and TRBJ2-1 gives the full variable domain: EAGVAQSPRYKIIEKRQSVAFWCNPISGHATLYWYQQILGQGPKLLIQFQNNGVVDDSQLPKDRFSAERLKGVDSTLKIQPAKLEDSAVYLCASSFKGNGGEEHNEQFFGPGTRLTVL.

The V and J genes are TRBV7-9 and TRBJ1-6, with 9 bases fitting TRBD1. CDR3 length equals 13 residues. J was trimmed by 9 bases and V by 5 bases; bases with no gene match: 2. Per germline, CDR1 SEHNR and CDR2 FQNEAQ (reference sequence). CDR3 sequence (DNA): TGTGCCAGCAGCCGGGACAGGGTTTCACCCCTCCACTTT. Its translation: CASSRDRVSPLHF.

The chain carries TRBV7-2 and TRBJ2-7; 9 bases line up with TRBD2. The J segment lost 1 base and the V segment lost 4 bases, leaving 5 bases of the junction unmatched. CDR1 and CDR2 (germline): SGHTA, FQGNSA. The CDR3 sequence is 15 residues long. The CDR3 loop is CASSSSAGGSYEQYF. CDR3 bases: TGTGCCAGCAGCTCCTCAGCGGGAGGATCCTACGAGCAGTACTTC.

The rearrangement links TRBV7-9 to TRBJ2-7, with TRBD1 as a possible D gene (5 bases). Germline V lookup: CDR1 SEHNR, CDR2 FQNEAQ (reference sequence). V was cut by 3 bases and J by 2 bases, with 8 bases left in between. The CDR3 loop spans 13 amino acids. The DNA of the CDR3 is TGTGCCAGCAGCTTTGACAGTACCTACGAGCAGTACTTC. Its protein product is CASSFDSTYEQYF.

V and J are TRBV6-1 and TRBJ1-1; 7 bases are shared with TRBD1. Germline V gene lookup returns CDR1 MNHNS and CDR2 SASEGT. CDR3 length: 15 amino acids. J lost 1 base, V lost 5 bases, and 7 bases had no gene match. The CDR3 sequence: CASSILEGANTEAFF. The CDR3 region has the DNA TGTGCCAGCAGTATACTCGAGGGGGCGAACACTGAAGCTTTCTTT.

V usage is TRBV11-2 and J usage is TRBJ2-3; 7 bases align to TRBD1. The J segment lost 1 base and the V segment lost 1 base, leaving 5 bases of the junction unmatched. The germline V gene has CDR1 SGHAT and CDR2 FQNNGV. The CDR3 has 16 amino acids. Here the CDR3 reads CASSLGDRIGTDTQYF. CDR3 nucleotide sequence: TGTGCCAGCAGCTTAGGGGACAGAATCGGCACAGATACGCAGTATTTT. Full variable domain (remainder filled in from reference TRBV11-2 and TRBJ2-3): EAGVAQSPRYKIIEKRQSVAFWCNPISGHATLYWYQQILGQGPKLLIQFQNNGVVDDSQLPKDRFSAERLKGVDSTLKIQPAKLEDSAVYLCASSLGDRIGTDTQYFGPGTRLTVL.

This rearrangement joins TRBV7-6 to TRBJ2-7; TRBD1 matches 8 bases. The trim removed 4 bases at V and 2 bases at J, leaving 7 bases unmatched. The germline V gene encodes CDR1 SGHVS and CDR2 FNYEAQ. The CDR3 extends over 15 amino acids. The CDR3 loop reads CASSSQDRATYEQYF. The CDR3 DNA reads as TGTGCCAGCAGCTCCCAGGACAGGGCTACCTACGAGCAGTACTTC.

The chain has TRBV6-5 and TRBJ2-7; D may be TRBD2 (6 bases). The V gene's germline CDR1 is MNHEY and CDR2 SVGAGI. V was pared by 2 bases and J by 6 bases, with 8 bases between. CDR3 length equals 12 residues. The CDR3 loop reads CASSYLRGEQYF. The CDR3, as DNA: TGTGCCAGCAGTTACCTGCGGGGCGAGCAGTACTTC.

This clone was detected only a few times. The V gene is TRBV10-3, the J gene TRBJ1-6, with TRBD1 matching over 8 bases. After removal of 6 bases from V and 9 bases from J, the junction contained 10 bases not matched to a gene. Germline values: CDR1 ENHRY, CDR2 SYGVKD. The CDR3 totals 15 residues. The CDR3, as DNA: TGTGCCATCAGGTCATATACAGGGGGAATTTCACCCCTCCACTTT. It yields the protein CAIRSYTGGISPLHF.

V is TRBV15 and J is TRBJ2-7; D is perhaps TRBD1 (5 bases). Looked up from germline, CDR1 is LNHNV and CDR2 is YYDKDF (reference sequence). The CDR3 covers 13 residues. With 8 bases removed from V and 2 bases from J, the gap between germline ends came to 13 bases. The CDR3 DNA is TGTGCCACCCGAAAACAGGATACCTACGAGCAGTACTTC. Encoded protein: CATRKQDTYEQYF.

The chain employs TRBV5-6 and TRBJ2-7, with TRBD2 as a possible D gene (6 bases). This CDR3 comprises 14 residues. Trimming cost V 4 bases and J 2 bases, with 13 bases left between them. From germline, CDR1 is SGHDT and CDR2 YYEEEE. CDR3 bases: TGTGCCAGCAGCACCGGGACTGTTACCTACGAGCAGTACTTC. This sequence encodes CASSTGTVTYEQYF.

V is TRBV7-2 and J is TRBJ2-3, with 14 positions matching TRBD2. The CDR3 sequence is 18 residues long. CDR1 SGHTA and CDR2 FQGNSA come from the germline V gene. The J segment lost 8 bases and the V segment lost 2 bases, leaving 12 bases of the junction unmatched. The CDR3 coding sequence is TGTGCCAGCAGCTTAACGCCTGGGACTAGCGGGGGTGGTGGTACGCAGTATTTT. Residues: CASSLTPGTSGGGGTQYF.

This chain links TRBV30 with TRBJ1-1; D is unresolved. V lost 0 bases, J lost 3 bases, and 8 bases lay in between. Germline CDR1 is GTSNPN and CDR2 is SVGIG (reference sequence). The length of the CDR3 is 13 residues. The CDR3 sequence: CAWSVIRDTEAFF. For the CDR3, the DNA is TGTGCCTGGAGTGTCATAAGGGACACTGAAGCTTTCTTT.

This chain connects TRBV4-3 to TRBJ2-2; no clear D gene. Per the germline V gene, CDR1 is LGHNA and CDR2 is YSLEER. This CDR3 is 15 amino acids long. V was pared by 4 bases and J by 4 bases, with 13 bases between. As DNA, the CDR3 is TGCGCCAGCAGCCCCCAATCCCTAGGCACCGGGGAGCTGTTTTTT. It translates to CASSPQSLGTGELFF.

This clone has more than one count but fewer than ten. The chain uses TRBV7-8 and TRBJ1-1, with D possibly being TRBD1 (5 bases). CDR3 size: 15 residues. Germline-derived CDR1 and CDR2 are SGHVS and FQNEAQ. The V end was cut by 5 bases, the J end by 3 bases, with 16 bases between. CDR3 residues: CASSPLGVGDTEAFF. As DNA, the CDR3 is TGTGCCAGCAGCCCGTTGGGGGTCGGGGACACTGAAGCTTTCTTT.

This chain joins TRBV29-1 and TRBJ2-1; a possible D gene is TRBD1 (5 bases). The CDR3 is made up of 12 amino acids. With 4 bases removed from V and 5 bases from J, the gap between germline ends came to 9 bases. From germline, CDR1 is SQVTM and CDR2 ANQGSEA. This CDR3 reads CSVATDHNEQFF. CDR3 in DNA: TGCAGCGTTGCGACAGACCACAATGAGCAGTTCTTC.

This chain joins TRBV7-6 and TRBJ2-1, with D possibly being TRBD1 or TRBD2 (5 bases each). Germline loops: CDR1 SGHVS, CDR2 FNYEAQ. Trimming took 3 bases from V and 4 from J, leaving 16 bases between them. The length of the CDR3 is 16 residues. DNA of the CDR3: TGTGCCAGCAGCTTTGGGGGAGAGGGCCGTTACAATGAGCAGTTCTTC. Its translation is CASSFGGEGRYNEQFF.

J is TRBJ2-2 and V is TRBV21-1; the tabulated D call, TRBD2, remains unverified against the DNA. TRBV21-1 is recorded as a pseudogene. The CDR3 is made up of 20 amino acids. The CDR3 DNA is TGTGCCAGCAGCAAAGTGGACAGGCAACTAGCGGGAGCAAACACCGGGGAGCTGTTTTTT. Its translation is CASSKVDRQLAGANTGELFF.